This T cell receptor (beta chain) is drawn from a study of blood T cell repertoires in COVID-19. For the study at large: Acute and convalescent COVID-19 samples came from the United States, Italy and Spain. The analysed material was cDNA or gDNA that came from T cells, B-cell-depleted T cells, or PBMCs.

The CDR3 is 14 residues long. V shed 8 bases, J shed 4 bases, and the junction held 10 bases outside the gene matches. Germline V gene data show CDR1 as MDHEN and CDR2 as SYDVKM. Sequenced by immunoSEQ multiplex PCR; TCRdb stores in-frame clones only, minus some. The top ten clones hold roughly 2.7% of a sample with about 230,000 clones, over 80% of them seen once. The V gene is TRBV28, the J gene TRBJ2-7; TRBD1 aligns across 8 bases. The receptor comes from a woman in her 70s with active or convalescent COVID-19. The sequencing sample was made of peripheral blood. CDR3 protein: CASEPTGDEYEQYF. The CDR3 DNA reads TGTGCCAGCGAACCGACAGGGGATGAGTACGAGCAGTACTTC.